This passage covers 25 T cell receptor beta chains from one sample sequenced in a study of neoadjuvant anti-PD-1 for oral cavity cancer. Noted time point: after neoadjuvant nivolumab, at surgical resection. Sequenced by immunoSEQ multiplex PCR; TCRdb stores in-frame clones only, minus some. Among about 23,000 clones listed, 25% to 35% were seen once. The sequencing here drew on tumor tissue, taken after nivolumab (anti-PD-1) treatment. Receptors originate from a person aged 40 to 85 with oral cavity squamous cell carcinoma.

V usage is TRBV7-9 and J usage is TRBJ2-1, with 7 bases matching TRBD2. V lost 5 bases to trimming and J lost 7 bases; unmatched junction nucleotides: 11. Germline V gene sequence: CDR1 SEHNR, CDR2 FQNEAQ (reference sequence). CDR3 length equals 15 residues. The CDR3 sequence is CASSPLRRGTNEQFF. For the CDR3, the DNA is TGTGCCAGCAGCCCCTTGAGGCGGGGGACGAATGAGCAGTTCTTC.

V is TRBV7-9 and J is TRBJ1-2, with 8 positions matching TRBD1. V was pared by 0 bases and J by 3 bases, with 3 bases of the junction left unmatched. The CDR3 contains 15 residues. Germline V lookup: CDR1 SEHNR, CDR2 FQNEAQ (reference sequence). In nucleotides, the CDR3 is TGTGCCAGCAGCTTAGCCGGACAGGGTTACTATGGCTACACCTTC. Its translation: CASSLAGQGYYGYTF.

V usage is TRBV28 and J usage is TRBJ2-3; D call uncertain. The CDR3 length is 17 residues. V lost 6 bases and J lost 2, with 21 bases in between. Germline V gene sequence: CDR1 MDHEN, CDR2 SYDVKM. The CDR3 nucleotides read TGTGCCAGCAGCTCCCCGACCGGGCGCGGACCCACAGATACGCAGTATTTT. Protein sequence: CASSSPTGRGPTDTQYF.

In its sample, this clone was seen a few times. This rearrangement joins TRBV19 to TRBJ1-2, with 7 bases matching TRBD1. Germline lookup yields CDR1 LNHDA and CDR2 SQIVND (reference sequence). CDR3 length: 15 amino acids. V trimming: 3 bases; J trimming: 3 bases; junction bases outside the gene matches: 7. The CDR3 reads CASSILQGTYYGYTF. CDR3 coding DNA: TGTGCCAGTAGTATTCTACAGGGGACTTACTATGGCTACACCTTC.

The chain couples TRBV6-5 to TRBJ1-4, with D hard to call. The CDR3 loop spans 14 amino acids. Looked up from germline, CDR1 is MNHEY and CDR2 is SVGAGI. V lost 6 bases and J 5 bases, leaving 13 bases between the germline ends. CDR3 bases: TGTGCCAGCAGCCCCGGTACCTTCAATGAAAAACTGTTTTTT. The encoded protein is CASSPGTFNEKLFF.

The chain recombines TRBV4-1 with TRBJ2-1; D is undetermined. CDR3 size: 15 residues. The V end was cut by 1 base, the J end by 4 bases, with 11 bases between. Germline CDR1 reads MGHRA; CDR2 reads YSYEKL. The CDR3 loop reads CASSQVPAAYNEQFF. The CDR3 DNA reads TGCGCCAGCAGCCAAGTTCCCGCCGCTTACAATGAGCAGTTCTTC.

In this sample, this clone turned up once. The rearrangement uses TRBV2 and TRBJ2-5; D is perhaps TRBD2 (6 bases). V was shortened by 2 bases and J by 5 bases, with 15 bases between the two germline ends. CDR1 is SNHLY and CDR2 is FYNNEI in the germline V gene. The CDR3 covers 15 residues. The CDR3 region has the DNA TGTGCCAGCAGTGAACTGGACTACCCAACTGAGACCCAGTACTTC. This encodes CASSELDYPTETQYF. The full variable domain, completed using reference TRBV2 and TRBJ2-5, is EPEVTQTPSHQVTQMGQEVILRCVPISNHLYFYWYRQILGQKVEFLVSFYNNEISEKSEIFDDQFSVERPDGSNFTLKIRSTKLEDSAMYFCASSELDYPTETQYFGPGTRLLVL.

This clone turned up a few times. The genes are TRBV11-1 and TRBJ2-7; 11 bases line up with TRBD2. Germline CDR1 is SGHAT and CDR2 is FQDESV (reference sequence). Trimming cost V 3 bases and J 2 bases; bases outside gene matches: 15. The CDR3 has 19 residues. The CDR3 is CASSFALAGGRVAPYEQYF. CDR3 sequence (DNA): TGTGCCAGCAGCTTCGCTCTAGCGGGAGGTCGAGTAGCCCCCTACGAGCAGTACTTC.

V usage is TRBV29-1 and J usage is TRBJ2-5, with 11 positions matching TRBD1. Germline lookup yields CDR1 SQVTM and CDR2 ANQGSEA. This CDR3 is 13 amino acids long. The V and J ends lost 6 bases and 5 bases, in that order; junction bases with no gene match: 5. CDR3 protein: CSVRTGGRETQYF. CDR3 DNA sequence: TGCAGCGTCCGGACAGGGGGCAGGGAGACCCAGTACTTC. The complete variable domain, with remaining parts taken from reference TRBV29-1 and TRBJ2-5, reads SAVISQKPSRDICQRGTSLTIQCQVDSQVTMMFWYRQQPGQSLTLIATANQGSEATYESGFVIDKFPISRPNLTFSTLTVSNMSPEDSSIYLCSVRTGGRETQYFGPGTRLLVL.

The genes are TRBV4-1 and TRBJ2-2, with a weak D call TRBD1 (6 bases). This CDR3 spans 15 amino acids. CDR1 MGHRA and CDR2 YSYEKL come from the germline V gene. Trimming pared 3 bases from V and 5 bases from J, leaving 13 bases between. CDR3 bases: TGCGCCAGCAGCCATGACCCAGGGGTAACCGGGGAGCTGTTTTTT. Amino acid sequence: CASSHDPGVTGELFF.

The rearrangement links TRBV2 to TRBJ2-2; perhaps D is TRBD1 or TRBD2 (5 bases each). V dropped 4 bases and J dropped 4 bases, with 16 bases sitting between them. Looked up from germline, CDR1 is SNHLY and CDR2 is FYNNEI. The CDR3 runs 16 residues. The CDR3 is CASSGEVRGSTGELFF. The DNA of the CDR3 is TGTGCCAGCAGTGGAGAGGTGAGGGGAAGCACCGGGGAGCTGTTTTTT.

V is TRBV5-8 and J is TRBJ2-3; D perhaps matches TRBD1 (5 bases). Between the trimmed V and J ends, which lost 5 bases and 4 bases, there was a span of 17 bases. Germline V gene lookup returns CDR1 SGHTS and CDR2 YDEGEE. CDR3 length equals 15 residues. The CDR3 nucleotides are TGTGCCAGCAGGAAACCCAGGGATCTCGCAGATACGCAGTATTTT. Translated, it gives CASRKPRDLADTQYF. The complete variable domain, with remaining parts taken from reference TRBV5-8 and TRBJ2-3, reads EAGVTQSPTHLIKTRGQQATLRCSPISGHTSVYWYQQALGLGLQFLLWYDEGEERNRGNFPPRFSGRQFPNYSSELNVNALELEDSALYLCASRKPRDLADTQYFGPGTRLTVL.

This rearrangement joins TRBV30 to TRBJ1-2; 9 bases are a match to TRBD1. The germline V gene has CDR1 GTSNPN and CDR2 SVGIG (reference sequence). CDR3 length: 15 residues. V trimming: 4 bases; J trimming: 1 base; junction bases outside the gene matches: 7. CDR3 region: CAWTIETGGNYGYTF. The DNA for the CDR3 is TGTGCCTGGACAATAGAGACAGGGGGTAACTATGGCTACACCTTC.

The chain is built from TRBV12-1 and TRBJ1-4; the tabulated D call, TRBD1, remains unverified against the DNA. TRBV12-1 counts as a pseudogene. This CDR3 is built from 17 residues. The DNA for the CDR3 is TGTGCCAGCAGCGCCACGGGACAGGGGGTCTTTTGGGAAAAACTGTTTTTT. This codes for CASSATGQGVFWEKLFF.

In this sample, this clone turned up a few times. V is TRBV7-2 and J is TRBJ2-1; TRBD2 aligns across 14 bases. Germline V lookup: CDR1 SGHTA, CDR2 FQGNSA. V was pared by 7 bases and J by 11 bases, with 10 bases of the junction left unmatched. This CDR3 region has 15 residues. Here the CDR3 reads CASTGGTSGRQKQFF. The CDR3 region has the DNA TGTGCCAGCACAGGCGGGACTAGCGGGAGACAGAAGCAGTTCTTC.

This clone was seen a handful of times. The chain joins TRBV19 to TRBJ2-3; 8 bases align to TRBD2. V dropped 6 bases and J dropped 4; count of bases not matched to a gene: 6. Germline CDR1 and CDR2: LNHDA and SQIVND (reference sequence). This CDR3 is built from 14 residues. CDR3 protein: CASRTRGGADTQYF. CDR3 DNA: TGTGCCAGTAGAACTCGGGGGGGAGCAGATACGCAGTATTTT.

The rearrangement links TRBV4-2 to TRBJ1-5, with TRBD1 matching over 7 bases. Germline V gene lookup returns CDR1 LGHNA and CDR2 YNFKEQ. V gave up 0 bases and J gave up 3 bases; unmatched junction bases: 5. CDR3 length equals 16 residues. CDR3 loop: CASSQEQTGYNQPQHF. The CDR3, as DNA: TGTGCCAGCAGCCAAGAGCAGACAGGGTACAATCAGCCCCAGCATTTT.

This clone was seen more than once but under ten times. The gene calls are TRBV9 and TRBJ1-1; D is uncertain. The CDR3 length is 13 residues. Germline V gene sequence: CDR1 SGDLS, CDR2 YYNGEE. Trimming removed 0 bases from V and 3 bases from J, with 6 bases in between. For the CDR3, the DNA is TGTGCCAGCAGCGTAGAGGGAGACACTGAAGCTTTCTTT. The encoded protein is CASSVEGDTEAFF. Supplemented by reference TRBV9 and TRBJ1-1, the full variable domain reads DSGVTQTPKHLITATGQRVTLRCSPRSGDLSVYWYQQSLDQGLQFLIQYYNGEERAKGNILERFSAQQFPDLHSELNLSSLELGDSALYFCASSVEGDTEAFFGQGTRLTVV.

This clone has just a few counts. This sequence joins TRBV15 and TRBJ1-4; tentatively, D is TRBD1 (5 bases). CDR3 length: 16 amino acids. Trimming removed 4 bases from V and 6 bases from J, with 18 bases in between. The germline gives CDR1 LNHNV, CDR2 YYDKDF (reference sequence). The CDR3 sequence: CATSTPDSRIYEKLFF. In DNA form, the CDR3 reads TGTGCCACCAGCACCCCCGACAGTCGGATCTATGAAAAACTGTTTTTT.

The chain has TRBV6-5 and TRBJ2-6, with a possible D match to TRBD2 (7 bases). The CDR3 sequence is 16 residues long. The V and J ends lost 7 bases and 4 bases respectively, with 17 bases between them. Looked up from germline, CDR1 is MNHEY and CDR2 is SVGAGI. The CDR3 coding sequence is TGTGCCAGCACTTATCGGGGGGCCGCCGGGGCCAACGTCCTGACTTTC. It translates to CASTYRGAAGANVLTF.

This clone was counted between two and nine times. V is TRBV5-6 and J is TRBJ1-2, with D unclear. The V and J ends lost 2 bases and 4 bases respectively, with 12 bases between them. Germline CDR1 SGHDT, CDR2 YYEEEE. CDR3 length: 14 amino acids. The CDR3 nucleotides are TGTGCCAGCAGCTTCGAATTAGGGATCTATGGCTACACCTTC. It encodes CASSFELGIYGYTF.

V usage is TRBV5-1 and J usage is TRBJ2-2; the D is unclear. With 4 bases removed from V and 2 bases from J, the gap between germline ends came to 15 bases. Germline loops: CDR1 SGHRS, CDR2 YFSETQ. The CDR3 extends over 16 amino acids. CDR3 bases: TGCGCCAGCAGCGGCTGGAACGCCGGAAACACCGGGGAGCTGTTTTTT. Protein product: CASSGWNAGNTGELFF.

The rearrangement links TRBV9 to TRBJ1-3, with 7 positions matching TRBD1. There are 14 residues in the CDR3. Germline trimming cut 7 bases from V and 0 bases from J; bases unmatched to any gene: 4. Germline values: CDR1 SGDLS, CDR2 YYNGEE. For the CDR3, the DNA is TGTGCCAGCCGGGGACAGTACTCTGGAAACACCATATATTTT. As protein: CASRGQYSGNTIYF.

This clone was picked up many times. A far bigger clonotype differs at one base, so this is likely a read error. This rearrangement joins TRBV11-3 to TRBJ2-6; D is unresolved. V was cut by 3 bases and J by 3 bases, with 3 bases left in between. Germline CDR1 and CDR2: SGHNT and YENEEA. The CDR3 contains 13 residues. The CDR3 region is CASSLSGANVLTF. In nucleotides, the CDR3 is TGTGCCAGCAGCTTGAGTGGGGCCAACGTCCTGACTTTC.

A note on this clone: A read error may account for a junction end that differs from germline. CDR3 nucleotide sequence: TGTGCCAGCAGCTTAAGTAGCGGGGCAGTCCCTGTTTTC. It codes for CASSLSSGAVPVF. The J gene is TRBJ2-7, the V gene TRBV7-3; 8 bases are a match to TRBD2. This CDR3 comprises 13 residues. Per the germline V gene, CDR1 is SGHTA and CDR2 is FQGTGA.